This is a list of T cell receptor beta chains from one sample in a study of blood T cell repertoires in COVID-19. The assay was immunoSEQ multiplex PCR, and TCRdb's table has in-frame clones only and misses some. Of about 110,000 clones detected, 69% appear once; the ten largest clones hold 5% to 6.5%. The sample comprised peripheral blood. The source is a man at least 80 years old with acute or convalescent COVID-19. Each CDR3 is given with its conserved first and last residue. D genes are given only for firm matches. Where a row states a size, it is once, few, many or the class of an expanded clone; other rows omit it.

clone_size	d_call	v_call	j_call	cdr3_aa	cdr3_nt
once	TRBD1	TRBV6-5	TRBJ2-7	CASSYDPQGDTYEQYF	TGTGCCAGCAGTTACGACCCACAGGGGGATACCTACGAGCAGTACTTC
NA	NA	TRBV5-1	TRBJ2-1	CASSPTAFGEQFF	TGCGCCAGCAGCCCGACAGCCTTTGGTGAGCAGTTCTTC
NA	NA	TRBV6-5	TRBJ1-2	CASSYKGVGYGYTF	TGTGCCAGCAGTTACAAGGGGGTGGGATATGGCTACACCTTC
once	NA	TRBV30	TRBJ2-5	CAWRGGLQETQYF	TGTGCCTGGAGGGGGGGACTGCAAGAGACCCAGTACTTC
NA	TRBD1	TRBV12-3/TRBV12-4	TRBJ1-2	CASSPPGGYGYTF	TGTGCCAGCAGTCCCCCAGGGGGCTATGGCTACACCTTC
NA	NA	TRBV4-3	TRBJ2-7	CASSFGQSYEQYF	TGCGCCAGCAGCTTCGGACAGTCTTACGAGCAGTACTTC
NA	NA	TRBV2	TRBJ1-1	CASSETQGSSEAFF	TGTGCCAGCAGTGAAACCCAGGGGAGTTCTGAAGCTTTCTTT
NA	TRBD2	TRBV7-2	TRBJ2-1	CASSLATSGFDEQFF	TGTGCCAGCAGCTTAGCGACTAGCGGCTTCGATGAGCAGTTCTTC
NA	NA	TRBV11-2	TRBJ1-1	CASSLDGGGTEAFF	TGTGCCAGCAGCTTAGATGGCGGGGGCACTGAAGCTTTCTTT
NA	NA	TRBV9	TRBJ1-1	CASSATDMAEAFF	TGTGCCAGCAGCGCCACGGACATGGCTGAAGCTTTCTTT
NA	NA	TRBV6-6	TRBJ1-5	CASRTPSSNQPQHF	TGTGCCAGCAGGACACCGTCGAGCAATCAGCCCCAGCATTTT
few	NA	TRBV7-3	TRBJ2-5	CASSLNSVETQYF	TGTGCCAGCAGCTTAAATAGCGTTGAGACCCAGTACTTC
NA	NA	TRBV12-5	TRBJ2-2	CASGLGQSGELFF	TGTGCTAGTGGTCTAGGACAGTCAGGGGAGCTGTTTTTT
NA	TRBD2	TRBV11-3	TRBJ2-1	CASSSGTSGRDEQFF	TGTGCCAGCAGCTCTGGGACTAGCGGGAGAGATGAGCAGTTCTTC
NA	NA	TRBV5-1	TRBJ1-1	CASSFGGGWDTEAFF	TGCGCCAGCAGCTTCGGGGGTGGGTGGGACACTGAAGCTTTCTTT
few	TRBD1	TRBV7-8	TRBJ1-3	CASSLQGATSGNTIYF	TGTGCCAGCAGTTTACAGGGGGCGACCTCTGGAAACACCATATATTTT
few	TRBD1	TRBV25-1	TRBJ2-7	CASSPSGTGVREQYF	TGTGCCAGCAGCCCGAGCGGGACAGGGGTGAGGGAGCAGTACTTC
NA	NA	TRBV18	TRBJ1-1	CASSPRGSGMNTEAFF	TGTGCCAGCTCACCGCGAGGGTCGGGGATGAACACTGAAGCTTTCTTT
NA	NA	TRBV28	TRBJ1-5	CASTDRSGVGQPQHF	TGTGCCAGCACTGACCGATCAGGGGTGGGCCAGCCCCAGCATTTT
once	NA	TRBV28	TRBJ1-3	CASSLGARLLSGNTIYF	TGTGCCAGCAGTTTAGGGGCCAGGCTCCTCTCTGGAAACACCATATATTTT
NA	TRBD1	TRBV19	TRBJ1-1	CASSPGTGWGTEAFF	TGTGCCAGTAGTCCCGGGACAGGGTGGGGCACTGAAGCTTTCTTT
NA	TRBD2	TRBV9	TRBJ2-1	CASSVDLSGSLLEQFF	TGTGCCAGCAGCGTAGATTTAAGCGGGAGTCTCCTTGAGCAGTTCTTC
NA	TRBD1	TRBV5-1	TRBJ2-5	CASSSLTGEETQYF	TGCGCCAGCAGCTCCCTGACAGGGGAAGAGACCCAGTACTTC
NA	NA	TRBV2	TRBJ2-5	CASSEGTEAYETQYF	TGTGCCAGCAGTGAAGGGACAGAAGCGTATGAGACCCAGTACTTC
NA	NA	TRBV9	TRBJ1-2	CASSVDREASGYGYTF	TGTGCCAGCAGCGTAGACCGGGAGGCCTCGGGCTATGGCTACACCTTC
NA	TRBD1	TRBV4-3	TRBJ2-7	CASSPGTGGYEQYF	TGCGCCAGCAGCCCCGGGACAGGGGGGTACGAGCAGTACTTC
NA	TRBD2	TRBV6-4	TRBJ2-1	CASREAGLSNEQFF	TGTGCCAGCAGGGAAGCGGGGTTAAGCAATGAGCAGTTCTTC
NA	NA	TRBV21-1	TRBJ1-3	CASIRDSKTTTGNTIYF	TGTGCCAGTATTCGAGATTCCAAGACGACAACTGGAAACACCATATATTTT
NA	NA	TRBV30	TRBJ1-1	CACTGNTEAFF	TGTGCCTGTACAGGGAACACTGAAGCTTTCTTT
NA	NA	TRBV9	TRBJ2-7	CASSLRQASEQYF	TGTGCCAGCAGCCTCCGACAGGCCTCCGAGCAGTACTTC
NA	TRBD2	TRBV19	TRBJ2-7	CASRIAGGGSYEQYF	TGTGCCAGTAGGATAGCGGGAGGCGGGTCCTACGAGCAGTACTTC
NA	TRBD1	TRBV12-3/TRBV12-4	TRBJ2-2	CASRSTGLLFF	TGTGCCAGCAGGTCGACAGGGTTGCTGTTTTTT
NA	TRBD2	TRBV5-1	TRBJ2-1	CASSRGLAGLDVRYNEQFF	TGCGCCAGCAGCAGGGGACTAGCGGGATTAGACGTCCGGTACAATGAGCAGTTCTTC
NA	NA	TRBV19	TRBJ1-5	CASSVQAGSQPQHF	TGTGCCAGTAGTGTCCAGGCTGGAAGTCAGCCCCAGCATTTT
few	NA	TRBV28	TRBJ1-3	CASSQEAGSGNTIYF	TGTGCCAGCAGTCAGGAAGCAGGGTCTGGAAACACCATATATTTT
few	NA	TRBV6-2/TRBV6-3	TRBJ2-5	CASSQLKETQYF	TGTGCCAGCAGCCAGCTAAAAGAGACCCAGTACTTC
few	NA	TRBV7-9	TRBJ2-7	CASSFMRGSEQYF	TGTGCCAGCAGCTTTATGAGGGGGAGCGAGCAGTACTTC
NA	TRBD1	TRBV9	TRBJ1-6	CASSDQPTGVGSPLHF	TGTGCCAGCAGCGATCAACCGACAGGGGTCGGATCACCCCTCCACTTT
NA	TRBD2	TRBV7-9	TRBJ2-7	CASSFGGTRYEQYF	TGTGCCAGCAGCTTCGGGGGGACGAGATACGAGCAGTACTTC
NA	TRBD1	TRBV28	TRBJ2-7	CASNWGQGGNEQYF	TGTGCCAGCAACTGGGGACAGGGAGGTAACGAGCAGTACTTC
NA	TRBD1	TRBV6-5	TRBJ1-1	CASRDRGDNTEAFF	TGTGCCAGCCGGGACAGGGGGGATAACACTGAAGCTTTCTTT
few	NA	TRBV30	TRBJ1-4	CAWSPTMVEKLFF	TGTGCCTGGAGTCCGACAATGGTTGAAAAACTGTTTTTT
NA	TRBD1	TRBV13	TRBJ2-7	CASRVGGTGAPAQYF	TGTGCCAGCAGAGTTGGGGGGACAGGGGCCCCGGCGCAGTACTTC
once	TRBD1	TRBV28	TRBJ1-6	CASSRDRANSPLHF	TGTGCCAGTTCCCGGGACAGGGCTAATTCACCCCTCCACTTT
NA	NA	TRBV24-1	TRBJ2-1	CATSDRDNGRAEQFF	TGTGCCACCAGTGACCGGGACAATGGGAGGGCTGAGCAGTTCTTC
NA	NA	TRBV7-9	TRBJ2-7	CASSPTGGRYEQYF	TGTGCCAGCAGCCCTACCGGAGGACGCTACGAGCAGTACTTC
NA	NA	TRBV7-9	TRBJ2-5	CASSLGRLQETQYF	TGTGCCAGCAGCTTGGGGCGTCTCCAAGAGACCCAGTACTTC
few	NA	TRBV9	TRBJ2-1	CASSKNGGPGNEQFF	TGTGCCAGCAGCAAGAACGGAGGGCCGGGGAATGAGCAGTTCTTC